The sequence of this T cell receptor (beta chain) was determined in a study of T cells in Graves' hyperthyroidism and ophthalmopathy. Looking at the study overall: The blood sample was taken at first diagnosis, before treatment began.

This clonotype showed up many times. What it binds is not known. Study results and caveats: Blood also carried most thyroid clonotypes expanded above 0.001. It was a median approximately 6.9 months before onset that the model predicted ophthalmopathy.

TCR beta CDR3 region amplification was performed from RNA transcripts. HTBI primers were employed in a first-round RT-PCR of the TCR CDR3. MiXCR, applied by TCRdb to the multiplex PCR reads, yields one record per CDR3 protein. This table has fewer than 550,000 distinct CDR3 sequences, around 22% appearing once. Trimming left V 0 bases short and J 12 bases short, with 14 bases between. Germline V gives CDR1 KGHSH, CDR2 LQKENI. The CDR3 is made up of 13 amino acids. Sequencing used blood. V is TRBV18 and J is TRBJ1-1; D is ambiguous. The TCR comes from a woman aged 25 to 39 with Graves' ophthalmopathy. The CDR3 coding sequence is TGTGCCAGCTCACCACCGTCGGCAGGCGAGTCTTTCTTT. Residues: CASSPPSAGESFF.